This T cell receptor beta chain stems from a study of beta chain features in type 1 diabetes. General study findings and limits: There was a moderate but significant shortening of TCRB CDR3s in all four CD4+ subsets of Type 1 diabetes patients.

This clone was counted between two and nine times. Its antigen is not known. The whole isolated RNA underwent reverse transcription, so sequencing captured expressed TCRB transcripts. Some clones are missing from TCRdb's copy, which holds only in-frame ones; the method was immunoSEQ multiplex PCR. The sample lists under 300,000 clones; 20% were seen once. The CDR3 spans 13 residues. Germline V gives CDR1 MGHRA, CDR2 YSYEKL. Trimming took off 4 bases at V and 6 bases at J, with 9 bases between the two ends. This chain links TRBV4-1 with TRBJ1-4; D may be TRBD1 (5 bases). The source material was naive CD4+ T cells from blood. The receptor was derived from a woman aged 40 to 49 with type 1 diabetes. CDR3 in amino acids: CASSLGVYEKLFF. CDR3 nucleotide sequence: TGCGCCAGCAGCCTAGGGGTTTATGAAAAACTGTTTTTT.